This T cell receptor beta chain emerged from a study of spatial heterogeneity in lung cancer. This clonotype was detected only a few times. Stated time point: sample taken at primary tumor resection. Sequencing covered unsorted whole RNA taken from tumor, nontumor lung or frozen PBMC. TCRdb passed the 5' RACE reads through MiXCR, listing each CDR3 protein once. Of tens of thousands of distinct CDR3 sequences in the sample, around 7.5% are singletons; the top ten hold under 30%. Sample: PBMCs, taken at surgery. The TCR was taken from a male donor with early-stage non-small cell lung cancer.

CDR3 bases: TGTGCCAGCAGGGCGTGGGGGCCCTACGAGCAGTACGTC. Translated: CASRAWGPYEQYV. The J gene is TRBJ2-7, the V gene TRBV2; a weak D match, TRBD1 (6 bases). CDR3 length equals 13 residues. Germline V lookup: CDR1 SNHLY, CDR2 FYNNEI. The germline V and J ends were trimmed by 6 bases and 2 bases, with 11 bases remaining between them.